Below, 18 T cell receptor beta chains from the same sample are listed, as sequenced in a study of blood T cell repertoires in COVID-19. Assay used: immunoSEQ multiplex PCR; TCRdb lists only in-frame clones, some missing. The sample comprises around 330,000 clones, about nine tenths of which are singletons, and roughly 2.6% rests with the top ten. Sequencing used PBMCs or T cells enriched from blood (not recorded which). Receptors were obtained from a man in his 60s who had recovered from COVID-19.

The chain couples TRBV18 to TRBJ2-3; 7 nucleotides line up with TRBD1. Unmatched junction bases numbered 3, after V lost 2 bases and J lost 1 base. This CDR3 has 15 residues. Germline CDR1 is KGHSH and CDR2 is LQKENI. CDR3 region: CASSPVGQGTDTQYF. The CDR3 DNA follows: TGTGCCAGCTCACCAGTAGGACAGGGCACAGATACGCAGTATTTT.

The chain couples TRBV5-5 to TRBJ2-7; 10 bases are a match to TRBD1. Looked up from germline, CDR1 is SGHKS and CDR2 is YYEKEE (reference sequence). CDR3 length: 14 amino acids. The V and J ends lost 4 bases and 3 bases, in that order; junction bases with no gene match: 4. The chain's CDR3 is CASSPGQGFYEQYF. The CDR3 nucleotides are TGTGCCAGCAGCCCGGGACAGGGGTTCTACGAGCAGTACTTC.

The chain recombines TRBV9 with TRBJ1-4; weak D call: TRBD1 (5 bases). CDR1 is SGDLS and CDR2 is YYNGEE in the germline V gene. The V and J ends lost 0 bases and 8 bases respectively, with 14 bases between them. This CDR3 is 15 amino acids long. Here the CDR3 DNA reads TGTGCCAGCAGCGTAGGAACAGGCGTGTGGGAAAAACTGTTTTTT. Its translation is CASSVGTGVWEKLFF.

The CDR3 spells CASGYRGYGYTF. In DNA, the CDR3 is TGTGCCAGCGGGTACAGGGGCTATGGCTACACCTTC. The chain is built from TRBV6-6 and TRBJ1-2, with TRBD1 identical over 7 bases. CDR1 and CDR2 (germline): MNHNY, SVGAGI (reference sequence). The junction had 4 bases not matched to a gene; V was cut back by 8 bases and J by 4 bases. The CDR3 loop spans 12 amino acids.

A single count supports this clone. The CDR3 nucleotides read TGTGCCAGCAGCTCATACGGAGCGGGGGGTATAACAGATACGCAGTATTTT. Its translation: CASSSYGAGGITDTQYF. The rearrangement uses TRBV7-9 and TRBJ2-3; 9 bases are a match to TRBD2. The trim removed 4 bases at V and 3 bases at J, leaving 11 bases unmatched. The CDR3 is made up of 17 amino acids. CDR1 and CDR2 from the germline V gene are SEHNR and FQNEAQ (reference sequence). Supplemented by reference TRBV7-9 and TRBJ2-3, the full variable domain reads DTGVSQNPRHKITKRGQNVTFRCDPISEHNRLYWYRQTLGQGPEFLTYFQNEAQLEKSRLLSDRFSAERPKGSFSTLEIQRTEQGDSAMYLCASSSYGAGGITDTQYFGPGTRLTVL.

The chain joins TRBV9 to TRBJ2-1, with 15 nucleotides matching TRBD2. The CDR3 has 15 amino acids. Trimming at V came to 3 bases and at J to 9 bases, leaving 4 bases not matched to a gene. Per germline, CDR1 SGDLS and CDR2 YYNGEE. The CDR3 DNA follows: TGTGCCAGCAGCGGGGGACTAGCGGGAGGTAGTGAGCAGTTCTTC. It encodes CASSGGLAGGSEQFF.

The CDR3 DNA reads TGTGCCAGCAGTGAATCAGGGTCGGGCGCCGGGGAGCTGTTTTTT. This translates into CASSESGSGAGELFF. The V and J genes are TRBV6-1 and TRBJ2-2; a weak D match, TRBD1 (5 bases). V was clipped by 2 bases and J by 6 bases, with 13 bases between them. CDR3 length: 15 residues. Per germline, CDR1 MNHNS and CDR2 SASEGT.

J is TRBJ2-2 and V is TRBV27; 14 bases align to TRBD2. Germline CDR1 and CDR2: MNHEY and SMNVEV (reference sequence). The V gene end was trimmed by 4 bases and the J gene end by 7 bases; junction bases not matched to a gene: 2. This CDR3 is 15 amino acids long. The CDR3 is CASSSGTSGSGELFF. CDR3 in DNA: TGTGCCAGCAGTTCCGGGACTAGCGGGAGCGGGGAGCTGTTTTTT.

The chain links TRBV5-6 to TRBJ2-7, with TRBD2 as a possible D gene (6 bases). The V and J ends lost 0 bases and 2 bases respectively, with 12 bases between them. The germline gives CDR1 SGHDT, CDR2 YYEEEE. The CDR3 consists of 15 residues. The DNA for the CDR3 is TGTGCCAGCAGCTTGGGGGGGGATACTCCCTACGAGCAGTACTTC. Residues: CASSLGGDTPYEQYF.

V is TRBV5-1 and J is TRBJ1-2; 7 bases are shared with TRBD1. The germline gives CDR1 SGHRS, CDR2 YFSETQ. The CDR3 runs 15 residues. The J segment lost 5 bases and the V segment lost 0 bases, leaving 7 bases of the junction unmatched. CDR3 sequence reads: CASSLATGFEYGYTF. The CDR3 DNA sequence: TGCGCCAGCAGCTTGGCGACAGGGTTCGAGTATGGCTACACCTTC.

This chain uses TRBV3-1 (or the pseudogene TRBV3-2) with TRBJ1-1; 7 positions match TRBD1. The length of the CDR3 is 13 residues. Germline V gives CDR1 LGHDT, CDR2 YNNKEL (reference sequence). V lost 4 bases to trimming and J lost 11 bases; unmatched junction nucleotides: 10. The CDR3 DNA is TGTGCCAGCAGCCGAAGACAGGGCGGGGGGGCTTTCTTT. The encoded protein is CASSRRQGGGAFF.

The rearrangement uses TRBV10-3 and TRBJ1-1, with D perhaps matching TRBD1 (5 bases). The CDR3 totals 13 residues. Germline CDR1 reads ENHRY; CDR2 reads SYGVKD. The V end lost 10 bases, the J end lost 2 bases, and 14 bases lay between the germline ends. CDR3: CASGTAPNTEAFF. The CDR3 nucleotides read TGTGCCAGCGGGACCGCACCTAACACTGAAGCTTTCTTT.

J is TRBJ1-2 and V is TRBV4-2, with 10 bases fitting TRBD1. CDR1 is LGHNA, CDR2 YNFKEQ, per germline. There are 16 residues in the CDR3. The V and J ends lost 1 base and 4 bases, in that order; junction bases with no gene match: 6. The CDR3 here is CASSQGTGGTGYGYTF. The CDR3 coding sequence is TGTGCCAGCAGCCAAGGGACAGGGGGAACTGGCTATGGCTACACCTTC.

The rearrangement uses TRBV7-9 and TRBJ1-4; the D is unclear. V gave up 11 bases and J gave up 4 bases, with 20 bases separating them. The CDR3 sequence is 15 residues long. Germline V CDR1 and CDR2: SEHNR, FQNEAQ (reference sequence). The DNA of the CDR3 is TGTGCCGGAACGGACGGAATGGCGGGTAATGAAAAACTGTTTTTT. It is translated as CAGTDGMAGNEKLFF. Together with reference TRBV7-9 and TRBJ1-4, the CDR3 gives the full variable domain: DTGVSQNPRHKITKRGQNVTFRCDPISEHNRLYWYRQTLGQGPEFLTYFQNEAQLEKSRLLSDRFSAERPKGSFSTLEIQRTEQGDSAMYLCAGTDGMAGNEKLFFGSGTQLSVL.

A remark on this clone: Distinct nucleotide sequences in the sample also encode this CDR3. V is TRBV5-1 and J is TRBJ1-1; tentatively, D is TRBD1 (6 bases). Trimming shortened V by 4 bases and J by 4 bases, and 14 bases separated the two germline ends. CDR3 size: 14 residues. Per the germline V gene, CDR1 is SGHRS and CDR2 is YFSETQ. The CDR3, as DNA: TGCGCCAGCAGCCCCCCGGGAGGGGGCACTGAAGCTTTCTTT. This encodes CASSPPGGGTEAFF.

The chain links TRBV18 to TRBJ2-2; D remains unclear. CDR1 and CDR2 (germline): KGHSH, LQKENI. The V end was cut by 4 bases, the J end by 2 bases, with 2 bases between. This CDR3 region has 12 residues. The DNA for the CDR3 is TGTGCCAGCTCACTAAACACCGGGGAGCTGTTTTTT. Protein: CASSLNTGELFF.

The chain is built from TRBV15 and TRBJ2-1; 8 bases map to TRBD2. The V gene's germline CDR1 is LNHNV and CDR2 YYDKDF (reference sequence). V gave up 1 base and J gave up 2 bases; unmatched junction bases: 7. The CDR3 is 17 amino acids. Here the CDR3 reads CATSRGGSGTAYNEQFF. The DNA for the CDR3 is TGTGCCACCAGCAGAGGTGGTAGCGGGACCGCCTACAATGAGCAGTTCTTC.

This rearrangement joins TRBV14 to TRBJ1-2, with D tentatively TRBD1 (5 bases). The CDR3 is 17 residues long. Germline assignment: CDR1 SGHDN and CDR2 FVKESK. V lost 1 base and J lost 5, with 20 bases in between. The CDR3 spells CASSQVRNNRIGYGYTF. The CDR3 region has the DNA TGTGCCAGCAGCCAAGTCCGAAATAACAGGATAGGTTATGGCTACACCTTC. Drawing the rest from reference TRBV14 and TRBJ1-2, the complete variable domain is EAGVTQFPSHSVIEKGQTVTLRCDPISGHDNLYWYRRVMGKEIKFLLHFVKESKQDESGMPNNRFLAERTGGTYSTLKVQPAELEDSGVYFCASSQVRNNRIGYGYTFGSGTRLTVV.